This T cell receptor beta chain is drawn from a study of blood T cell repertoires in COVID-19. Whole-study context: The United States, Italy and Spain were the sources of the acute and convalescent COVID-19 samples.

Data came from immunoSEQ multiplex PCR; TCRdb stores just in-frame clones and leaves some out. The sample includes more than 35,000 clones, roughly 90% of them seen just once. The sequence was obtained from a human donor in a cohort sampled during active COVID-19. The sample consisted of peripheral blood.

CDR3 in DNA: TGTGCCAGCTCTAGCTCCTATAATTCACCCCTCCACTTT. This encodes CASSSSYNSPLHF. The chain couples TRBV2 to TRBJ1-6; D unclear. The V end lost 8 bases, the J end lost 0 bases, and 5 bases lay between the germline ends. The CDR3 spans 13 residues. CDR1 SNHLY and CDR2 FYNNEI come from the germline V gene.